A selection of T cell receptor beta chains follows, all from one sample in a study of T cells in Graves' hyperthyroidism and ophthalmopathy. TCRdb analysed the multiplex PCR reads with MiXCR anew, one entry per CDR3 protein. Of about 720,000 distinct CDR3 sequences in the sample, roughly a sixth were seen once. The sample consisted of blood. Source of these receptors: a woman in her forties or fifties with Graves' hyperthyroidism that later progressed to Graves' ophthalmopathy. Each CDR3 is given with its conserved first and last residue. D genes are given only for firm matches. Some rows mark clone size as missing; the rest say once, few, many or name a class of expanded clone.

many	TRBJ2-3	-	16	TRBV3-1	TGTGCCAGCAGCCAAGGTCGGGAGCGGGGCACAGATACGCAGTATTTT	CASSQGRERGTDTQYF
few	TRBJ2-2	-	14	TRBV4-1	TGCGCCAGCAGCCGAGGGGTAAACACCGGGGAGCTGTTTTTT	CASSRGVNTGELFF
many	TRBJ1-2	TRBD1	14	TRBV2	TGTGCCAGCAGTCGGGACAGGGAGGCCTATGGCTACACCTTC	CASSRDREAYGYTF
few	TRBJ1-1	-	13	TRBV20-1	TGCAGTGCTAGAGATGGGCAGGGAAGGGAAGCTTTCTTT	CSARDGQGREAFF
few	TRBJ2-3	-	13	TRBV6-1	TGTGCCAGCACAAGGGGGGCCACAGATACGCAGTATTTT	CASTRGATDTQYF
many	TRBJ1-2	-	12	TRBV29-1	TGCAGCGTCGGGGCCGCGGGCTATGGCTACACCTTC	CSVGAAGYGYTF
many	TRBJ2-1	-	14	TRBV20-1	TGCAGTGCTAGTCCATCGGGGGGCTTCGGTGAGCAGTTCTTC	CSASPSGGFGEQFF
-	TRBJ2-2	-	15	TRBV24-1	TGTGCCACCAGTGATTTGAGGGGTGCAACCGGGGAGCTGTTTTTT	CATSDLRGATGELFF
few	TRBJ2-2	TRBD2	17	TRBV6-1	TGTGCCAGCAGTAACCCTGCCCTAGCGGGGGGGTCCGGGGAGCTGTTTTTT	CASSNPALAGGSGELFF
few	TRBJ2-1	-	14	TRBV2	TGTGCCAGCTTTCGGGGTATTCCCTACAATGAGCAGTTCTTC	CASFRGIPYNEQFF
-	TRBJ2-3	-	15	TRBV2	TGTGCCAGCGTCGCGGAAGTTACAAGCACAGATACGCAGTATTTT	CASVAEVTSTDTQYF
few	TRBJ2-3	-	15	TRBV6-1	TGTGCCAGCAGTACCGCGGACAGAAGCACAGATACGCAGTATTTT	CASSTADRSTDTQYF
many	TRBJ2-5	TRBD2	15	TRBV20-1	TGCAGTGCGTCTACTAGCGGGGAGCTCCAAGAGACCCAGTACTTC	CSASTSGELQETQYF
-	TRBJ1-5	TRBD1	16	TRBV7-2	TGTGCCAGCAGCCTCCAACCGGGACAGGGAGGACAGCCCCAGCATTTT	CASSLQPGQGGQPQHF
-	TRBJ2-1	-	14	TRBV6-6	TGTGCCAGCAGTTACTCCCCCGAGACCAATGAGCAGTTCTTC	CASSYSPETNEQFF
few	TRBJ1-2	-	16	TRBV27	TGTGCCAGCAGTAGGAAAGCGGGGGGATCAGCGAATGGCTACACCTTC	CASSRKAGGSANGYTF
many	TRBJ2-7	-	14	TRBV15	TGTGCCACCAGTAGGGGCGACAATTCCTACGAGCAGTACTTC	CATSRGDNSYEQYF
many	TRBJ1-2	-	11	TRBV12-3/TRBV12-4	TGTGCCGTTTCGGGGAACTATGGCTACACCTTC	CAVSGNYGYTF
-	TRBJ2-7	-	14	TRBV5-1	TGCGCCAGCAGCTTCGGCCTAGGGGCTTACGAGCAGTACTTC	CASSFGLGAYEQYF
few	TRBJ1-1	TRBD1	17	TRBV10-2	TGCGCCAGCGCGGACACCGGGACAGGGGTCATGAACACTGAAGCTTTCTTT	CASADTGTGVMNTEAFF
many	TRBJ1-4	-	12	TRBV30	TGTGCCTGGGACAGAGCGAATGAAAAACTGTTTTTT	CAWDRANEKLFF
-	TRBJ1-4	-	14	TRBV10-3	TGTGCCATCAGTGGAGGGGCAACTAATGAAAAACTGTTTTTT	CAISGGATNEKLFF
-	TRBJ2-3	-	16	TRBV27	TGTGCCAGCAGTTCCGAACAGGGTACTAGCACAGATACGCAGTATTTT	CASSSEQGTSTDTQYF
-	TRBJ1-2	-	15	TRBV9	TGTGCCAGCAGCGTAGGACGGACAGCTAACTATGGCTACACCTTC	CASSVGRTANYGYTF
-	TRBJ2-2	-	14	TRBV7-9	TGTGCCAGCAGCTTAGACAGTGTCCCCGGGGAGCTGTTTTTT	CASSLDSVPGELFF
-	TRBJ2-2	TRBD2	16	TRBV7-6	TGTGCCAGCAGCTTACAGCGGGGGGGCCGCACCGGGGAGCTGTTTTTT	CASSLQRGGRTGELFF
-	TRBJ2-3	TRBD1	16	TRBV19	TGTGCCAGTAGACAGGGGGGACGCCTAAGCACAGATACGCAGTATTTT	CASRQGGRLSTDTQYF
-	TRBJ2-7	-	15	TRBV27	TGTGCCAGCAGTAACACAGGCCTCCCCGGCTACGAGCAGTACTTC	CASSNTGLPGYEQYF
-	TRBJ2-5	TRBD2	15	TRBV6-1	TGTGCCAGCACCAGAGCGGGGTATTCCTCAGAGACCCAGTACTTC	CASTRAGYSSETQYF
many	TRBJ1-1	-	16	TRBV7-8	TGTGCCAGCAGCTTCGGTTGGGGGCAAATGGACACTGAAGCTTTCTTT	CASSFGWGQMDTEAFF
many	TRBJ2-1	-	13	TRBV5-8	TGTGCCAGCAGCCCCCCCTCCTACAATGAGCAGTTCTTC	CASSPPSYNEQFF
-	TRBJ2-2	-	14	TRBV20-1	TGCAGTGCTGCGAGACACCGAAACACCGGGGAGCTGTTTTTT	CSAARHRNTGELFF
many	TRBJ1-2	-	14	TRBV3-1	TGTGCCAGCAGCCTTGGACGTCGCTACTATGGCTACACCTTC	CASSLGRRYYGYTF
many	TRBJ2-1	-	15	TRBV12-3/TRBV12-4	TGTGCCAGCCTCCGGGGTGATGTGGTGTCGAATGAGCAGTTCTTC	CASLRGDVVSNEQFF
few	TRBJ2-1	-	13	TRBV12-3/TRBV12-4	TGTGCCAGCAGTAGGACTGAAAACAATGAGCAGTTCTTC	CASSRTENNEQFF
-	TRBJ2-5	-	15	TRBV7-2	TGTGCCAGCAGCACAGCAGGGACAGCGGGGGAGACCCAGTACTTC	CASSTAGTAGETQYF
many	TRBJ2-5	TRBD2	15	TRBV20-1	TGCAGTGCTTTCGATAGCGGGGGGGAGAAAGAGACCCAGTACTTC	CSAFDSGGEKETQYF
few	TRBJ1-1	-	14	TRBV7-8	TGTGCCAGCAGCTTAGCGCTAGCGAACCCTGAAGCTTTCTTT	CASSLALANPEAFF
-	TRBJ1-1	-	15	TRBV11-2	TGTGCCAGCAGCCTCGCGAGCGGGGCTAGCACTGAAGCTTTCTTT	CASSLASGASTEAFF
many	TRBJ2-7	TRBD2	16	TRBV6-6	TGTGCCAGCAGTTACTCGACCAGCGGGGTTACCTACGAGCAGTACTTC	CASSYSTSGVTYEQYF
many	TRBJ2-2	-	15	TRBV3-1	TGTGCCAGCAGCAGCGGACTTACGAACACCGGGGAGCTGTTTTTT	CASSSGLTNTGELFF
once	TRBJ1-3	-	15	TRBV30	TGTGCCTGGCGAATAAGGGGGGCAGCTGGAAACACCATATATTTT	CAWRIRGAAGNTIYF
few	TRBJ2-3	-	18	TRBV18	TGTGCCAGCTCACCAGGGACTTCGCCAGGTGTTCTTACAGATACGCAGTATTTT	CASSPGTSPGVLTDTQYF
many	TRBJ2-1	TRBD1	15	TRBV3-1	TGTGCCAGCAGCCAGGACAGGGGGGCCTACAATGAGCAGTTCTTC	CASSQDRGAYNEQFF
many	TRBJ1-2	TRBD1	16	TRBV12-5	TGTGCTAGTGGGATCACCAACAGGGGATTGGACTATGGCTACACCTTC	CASGITNRGLDYGYTF
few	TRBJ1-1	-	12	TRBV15	TGTGCCACCAGTAAACTTGGGTCTGAAGCTTTCTTT	CATSKLGSEAFF
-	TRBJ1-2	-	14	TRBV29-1	TGCAGCGTTGTAATTCCGGGGGCCAACTATGGCTACACCTTC	CSVVIPGANYGYTF
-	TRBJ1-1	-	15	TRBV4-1	TGCGCCAGCAGCCCCCTCCCCTCTCCGAACACTGAAGCTTTCTTT	CASSPLPSPNTEAFF
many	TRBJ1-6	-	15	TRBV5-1	TGCGCCAGCAGCTTGGCCGGGCAGAATAATTCACCCCTCCACTTT	CASSLAGQNNSPLHF
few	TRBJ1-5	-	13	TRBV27	TGTGCCAGCACCAGGGGAGTCAATCAGCCCCAGCATTTT	CASTRGVNQPQHF
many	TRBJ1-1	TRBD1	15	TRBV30	TGTGCCTGGAGTGTACAGGGGGCTGGAAACACTGAAGCTTTCTTT	CAWSVQGAGNTEAFF
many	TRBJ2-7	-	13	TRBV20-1	TGCAGTGCTAGTGGGCAGGGGGGCTACGAGCAGTACTTC	CSASGQGGYEQYF